The sequence of this TCR beta chain was determined in a study of cytomegalovirus exposure and HLA in healthy donors. Study-wide results and caveats: Several of the most significant clusters were apparently associated with common viral pathogens in a later analysis.

With V trimmed by 3 bases and J by 8 bases, 13 bases remained unmatched. The germline gives CDR1 SGHRS, CDR2 YFSETQ. CDR3 length: 16 amino acids. Note on this clone: What it recognizes is unknown.

Both 60 Vbeta primers and 13 Jbeta primers went into the PCR. Here immunoSEQ multiplex PCR was the method, and the copy in TCRdb shows in-frame clones only, minus some. The sample records tens of thousands of clones, around nine tenths being singletons. The TCR comes from a man between 25 and 39 years old in good health and CMV-seropositive. The specimen sequenced was PBMCs. The rearrangement links TRBV5-1 to TRBJ2-2; 7 bases line up with TRBD1. Here the CDR3 DNA reads TGCGCCAGCAGCTGGACAGGCGTAGAAGTGATAGGGGAGCTGTTTTTT. Protein product: CASSWTGVEVIGELFF.